This is a list of T cell receptor beta chains from one sample in a study of a mutant IDH1 vaccine in newly diagnosed glioma. No antigen has been identified for these receptors. TCRdb keeps only in-frame clones here, not all; method: immunoSEQ multiplex PCR. The profile covers 50,000 to 75,000 clones, with 75% to 85% appearing a single time and about 6% taken by the ten largest. The sample consisted of PBMCs, taken from a glioma patient whose treatment included an IDH1 peptide vaccine. The receptors derive from a man between 45 and 60 years old with glioma. CDR3s leave out the opening cysteine and the closing phenylalanine or tryptophan. Fields, in order: clone size, V gene, CDR3 protein. Size tells how often a clone was seen (once, few, many) or the class of an expanded clone, and some rows leave it out.

abundance: -
v_gene: TRBV7-8
CDR3aa: ASSLARVSNQPQH

abundance: -
v_gene: TRBV7-7
CDR3aa: ASSLAEGPNSYNEQF

abundance: -
v_gene: TRBV5-1
CDR3aa: ASSGAGLGYGYT

abundance: -
v_gene: TRBV7-9
CDR3aa: ASSSSGGGSQY

abundance: -
v_gene: TRBV5-1
CDR3aa: ASSPGQPRTDTQY

abundance: -
v_gene: TRBV19
CDR3aa: ASSNTGYQPQH

abundance: few
v_gene: TRBV7-2
CDR3aa: ASSSDAGINQPQH

abundance: -
v_gene: TRBV18
CDR3aa: ASSPGLNYEQY

abundance: once
v_gene: TRBV21-1
CDR3aa: ASPQLGFRAF

abundance: -
v_gene: TRBV7-9
CDR3aa: ASSSPGLDTDTQY

abundance: -
v_gene: TRBV11-2
CDR3aa: ASTPSDVGDTQY

abundance: -
v_gene: TRBV6-6
CDR3aa: ASSRITQGEKLF

abundance: -
v_gene: TRBV10-1
CDR3aa: ASSEQGKNTEAF

abundance: -
v_gene: TRBV5-6
CDR3aa: ASSSAGTGGYTEAF

abundance: -
v_gene: TRBV9
CDR3aa: ASGDYTIY

abundance: -
v_gene: TRBV7-9
CDR3aa: ASSSGAGLYGYT

abundance: once
v_gene: TRBV13
CDR3aa: ASSRLEGLAGGLGYNEQF

abundance: -
v_gene: TRBV14
CDR3aa: ASSRGRGKLF

abundance: once
v_gene: TRBV18
CDR3aa: ASSPRGGTQETQY

abundance: -
v_gene: TRBV6-1
CDR3aa: ASSESLSEAF

abundance: -
v_gene: TRBV4-3
CDR3aa: ASSPVRGNEQF

abundance: few
v_gene: TRBV7-9
CDR3aa: ASSSAGGSYEQY

abundance: -
v_gene: TRBV6-1
CDR3aa: ASSELSRGGTDTQY

abundance: -
v_gene: TRBV19
CDR3aa: ASSTGGAGELF

abundance: -
v_gene: TRBV20-1
CDR3aa: SGLAGETQY

abundance: -
v_gene: TRBV10-3
CDR3aa: AISQTPGQGASGAGDNEKLF

abundance: -
v_gene: TRBV15
CDR3aa: ATSSRSGSGETQY

abundance: -
v_gene: TRBV11-3
CDR3aa: ASSPDRGVRAF

abundance: once
v_gene: TRBV4-1
CDR3aa: ASSHGGGSPLH

abundance: -
v_gene: TRBV2
CDR3aa: ASSRDRSTDTQY

abundance: -
v_gene: TRBV18
CDR3aa: ASSPMTSGDRPEQY

abundance: -
v_gene: TRBV4-1
CDR3aa: ASSQGGIATGELF

abundance: -
v_gene: TRBV20-1
CDR3aa: RAIAGDTQY

abundance: -
v_gene: TRBV6-5
CDR3aa: ASSSSGNEQY

abundance: -
v_gene: TRBV29-1
CDR3aa: SVEISGSVTYNEQF

abundance: -
v_gene: TRBV5-4
CDR3aa: ASSLWGGEYGYT

abundance: -
v_gene: TRBV7-6
CDR3aa: ASSPYPAKGLNTEAF

abundance: -
v_gene: TRBV7-2
CDR3aa: ASSSSRNEQY

abundance: -
v_gene: TRBV5-4
CDR3aa: ASSLGRVGQEGGYT

abundance: -
v_gene: TRBV11-2
CDR3aa: ASSLGGGQY

abundance: few
v_gene: TRBV19
CDR3aa: ASSPPLQNTEAF

abundance: -
v_gene: TRBV29-1
CDR3aa: SGIRGIVNTEAF

abundance: -
v_gene: TRBV7-9
CDR3aa: ASSWDAQGGYT

abundance: once
v_gene: TRBV7-9
CDR3aa: ASSLDFFGYT

abundance: -
v_gene: TRBV7-6
CDR3aa: ASSPTGMNTEAF

abundance: -
v_gene: TRBV18
CDR3aa: ASGRDRDEQY